Sequencing of this TCR beta chain was carried out in a study of shared clonotypes between healthy human individuals. Sequenced by immunoSEQ multiplex PCR; TCRdb stores in-frame clones only, minus some. The table has about 520,000 clones, about 96% seen once. Points on this clone: A junction boundary mismatches the germline segment, possibly from a read error.

The germline V gene has CDR1 SNHLY and CDR2 FYNNEI. The CDR3 has 15 amino acids. The sequence was obtained from a woman younger than 45 in good health. Sequencing was performed on naive CD4+ T cells sorted from blood. Specified subset: CD45RA+ positively selected. This chain uses TRBV2 with TRBJ1-5; 10 bases fit TRBD1. The CDR3 DNA reads as TGTGCCAGCAGAGAAGGGACAGGGGCTTATCAGCCCCAGCATTTT. Protein: CASREGTGAYQPQHF.